This paragraph covers one T cell receptor (beta chain) sequence. The antigen is undetermined. Primers used in a second PCR of about 7 to 12 cycles were a sample-barcoded 5' primer and a J-beta primer mix. TCRdb fed the 5' RACE reads into MiXCR, producing one record per CDR3 protein. Here the sample spans around 650,000 distinct CDR3 sequences, roughly 32% being singletons. The source of the sample is a study of blood T cells in healthy people across ages. Study-level results: Any changes in expanded clonotypes were possibly confounded, as donor CMV status remained unknown. Calculation of diversity from one million T cells yielded estimates considered to be underestimates.

V gave up 0 bases and J gave up 2 bases, with 13 bases separating them. Germline values: CDR1 SGDLS, CDR2 YYNGEE. The CDR3 spans 16 residues. Sequencing used blood. This TCR came from an elderly woman in good health. J is TRBJ2-3 and V is TRBV9, with D perhaps matching TRBD2 (5 bases). DNA for the CDR3: TGTGCCAGCAGCGTAGGGTCCGGGGAGCCCACAGATACGCAGTATTTT. It codes for CASSVGSGEPTDTQYF. Full variable domain (rest looked up from reference TRBV9 and TRBJ2-3): DSGVTQTPKHLITATGQRVTLRCSPRSGDLSVYWYQQSLDQGLQFLIQYYNGEERAKGNILERFSAQQFPDLHSELNLSSLELGDSALYFCASSVGSGEPTDTQYFGPGTRLTVL.